This T cell receptor (beta chain) was captured in a study of CD8+ T cells in alopecia areata. Extracted RNA was reverse transcribed into cDNA, the sequencing template. This table comes from immunoSEQ multiplex PCR, and its TCRdb copy is limited to in-frame clones, with some not included. The data show roughly 250,000 clones, under 80% seen once. Specimens obtained from alopecia areata patients comprised lesional scalp punch biopsies and peripheral blood. PBMCs provided sorted CD4+ and CD8+ T cells. Germline values: CDR1 MGHRA, CDR2 YSYEKL. CDR3 length: 15 amino acids. The germline V and J ends were trimmed by 1 base and 2 bases, with 12 bases remaining between them.

V is TRBV4-1 and J is TRBJ2-7; D is undetermined. This sample comprised CD4+ T cells sorted from blood, obtained at week 0. The source is a human donor with alopecia areata. Written as DNA, the CDR3 is TGCGCCAGCAGCCAAGCCGACACCGTCCCCTACGAGCAGTACTTC. Translating gives CASSQADTVPYEQYF.